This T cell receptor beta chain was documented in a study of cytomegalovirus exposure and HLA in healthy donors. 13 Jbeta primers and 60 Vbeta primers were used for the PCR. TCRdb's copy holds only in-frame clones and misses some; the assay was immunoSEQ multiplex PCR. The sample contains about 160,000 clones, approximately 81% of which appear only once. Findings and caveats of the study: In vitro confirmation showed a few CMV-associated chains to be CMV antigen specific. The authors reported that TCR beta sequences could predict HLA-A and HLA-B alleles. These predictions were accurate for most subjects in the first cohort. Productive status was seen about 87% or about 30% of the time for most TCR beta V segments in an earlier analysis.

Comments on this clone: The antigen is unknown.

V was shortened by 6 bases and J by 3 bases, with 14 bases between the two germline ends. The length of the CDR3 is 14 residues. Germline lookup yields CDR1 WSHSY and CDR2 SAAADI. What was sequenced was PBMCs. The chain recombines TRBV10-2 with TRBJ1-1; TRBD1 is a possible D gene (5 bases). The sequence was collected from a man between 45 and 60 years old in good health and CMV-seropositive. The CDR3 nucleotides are TGCGCCAGCAGACCCCAGGGATTGTACACTGAAGCTTTCTTT. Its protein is CASRPQGLYTEAFF.